The rows below give T cell receptor beta chains drawn from one sample of a study of cytomegalovirus exposure and HLA in healthy donors. Libraries were prepared by immunoSEQ multiplex PCR; TCRdb keeps only in-frame clonotypes and omits some of them. In the table there are 150,000 to 200,000 clones, around 75% of which are singletons. Input material: PBMCs. The receptors here all came from a woman under 40 in good health and CMV-seronegative. Both conserved end residues are part of each CDR3. The D gene is left open where the match is weak. Part of the rows lack a size; the others show once, few, many or a class for expanded clones.

d_call j_call clone_size v_call cdr3_nt cdr3_aa
TRBD1 TRBJ1-3 NA TRBV9 TGTGCCAGCAGCCCCGGGGACAGCCTGAGCTCTGGAAACACCATATATTTT CASSPGDSLSSGNTIYF
NA TRBJ2-1 few TRBV6-5 TGTGCCAGCTGGCCGCAAGGGGGGGCGTACAATGAGCAGTTCTTC CASWPQGGAYNEQFF
NA TRBJ2-1 NA TRBV7-6 TGTGCCAGCAGCTTAGGAGGTTCAGGGATCAGAGAGCAGTTCTTC CASSLGGSGIREQFF
NA TRBJ1-2 few TRBV11-2 TGTGCCAGCAGCTTAGGTAGGCGGAATGGCTACACCTTC CASSLGRRNGYTF
NA TRBJ2-1 NA TRBV20-1 TGCAGTGCTAGAGATGGGCGTGAGCAGTTCTTC CSARDGREQFF
NA TRBJ2-6 NA TRBV7-2 TGTGCCAGCAGCTACAGCTCTGGGGCCAACGTCCTGACTTTC CASSYSSGANVLTF
NA TRBJ1-4 NA TRBV4-1 TGCGCCAGCAGCCAAACTCGTGCAACTAATGAAAAACTGTTTTTT CASSQTRATNEKLFF
TRBD2 TRBJ2-2 NA TRBV7-6 TGTGCCAGCAGCCTTAGTACCGCCGGGACTAGCGCCCCGAACACCGGGGAGCTGTTTTTT CASSLSTAGTSAPNTGELFF
NA TRBJ1-2 NA TRBV4-3 TGCGCCAGCAGCCAAGATATCGTGTCAGGGGTCTATGGCTACACCTTC CASSQDIVSGVYGYTF
NA TRBJ1-5 NA TRBV10-3 TGTGCCATCAGTGAGTCGGGAGGGTACAATCAGCCCCAGCATTTT CAISESGGYNQPQHF
NA TRBJ1-5 NA TRBV7-2 TGTGCCAGCAGCTTCGGGTATAGCAATCAGCCCCAGCATTTT CASSFGYSNQPQHF
NA TRBJ1-4 NA TRBV5-1 TGCGCCAGCAGACCCGAGGGTGCAACTAATGAAAAACTGTTTTTT CASRPEGATNEKLFF
TRBD1 TRBJ1-1 once TRBV18 TGTGCCAGCTCTATGGGACAGGGGGCGATGAACACTGAAGCTTTCTTT CASSMGQGAMNTEAFF
TRBD2 TRBJ2-7 NA TRBV19 TGTGCCAGTAGTCATAGCGGGAGGGACGAGCAGTACTTC CASSHSGRDEQYF
TRBD1 TRBJ2-1 NA TRBV9 TGTGCCAGCAGCCTGGACAGGAGCTCCTACAATGAGCAGTTCTTC CASSLDRSSYNEQFF